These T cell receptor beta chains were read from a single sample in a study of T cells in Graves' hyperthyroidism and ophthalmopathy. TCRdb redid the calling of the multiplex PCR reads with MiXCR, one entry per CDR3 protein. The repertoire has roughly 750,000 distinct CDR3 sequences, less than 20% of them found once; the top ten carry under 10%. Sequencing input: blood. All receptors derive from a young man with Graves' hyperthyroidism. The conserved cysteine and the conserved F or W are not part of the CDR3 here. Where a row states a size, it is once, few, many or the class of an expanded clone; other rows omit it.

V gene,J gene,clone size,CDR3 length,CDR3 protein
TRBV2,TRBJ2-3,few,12,ASYLAEGTDTQY
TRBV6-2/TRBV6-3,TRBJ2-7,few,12,ASSSPGQGGEQY
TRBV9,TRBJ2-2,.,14,ASSVDGEGFAGELF
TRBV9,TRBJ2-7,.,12,ASSVGENTYEQY
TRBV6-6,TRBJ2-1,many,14,ASSYPTSGNGDEQF
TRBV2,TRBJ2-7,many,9,ASTAGYEQY
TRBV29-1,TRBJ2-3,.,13,SVEPFGGNTDTQY
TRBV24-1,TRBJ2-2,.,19,ATSERLTGMVEAIIAGELF
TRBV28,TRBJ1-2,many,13,ASSANPGTVYGYT
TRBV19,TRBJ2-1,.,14,ASSIWTSGEDNEQF
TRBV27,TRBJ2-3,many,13,ASSPTAGGLDTQY
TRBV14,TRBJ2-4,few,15,ASSHPGGREGKNIQY
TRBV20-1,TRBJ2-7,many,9,SGTLSYEQY
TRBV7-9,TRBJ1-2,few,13,ASSSGQYVSDGYT
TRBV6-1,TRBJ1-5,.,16,ASTAGTGGGYSNQPQH
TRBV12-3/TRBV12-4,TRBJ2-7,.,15,ASDPPKGTSGTYEQY
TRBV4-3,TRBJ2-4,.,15,ASSQDLARGKKNIQY
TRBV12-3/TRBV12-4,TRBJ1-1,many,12,AGAAGTSNTEAF
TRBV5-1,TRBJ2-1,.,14,ASSLDPYRSYNEQF
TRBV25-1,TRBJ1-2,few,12,ASSDLPANYGYT
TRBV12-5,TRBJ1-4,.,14,ASGQTNGPEDEKLF
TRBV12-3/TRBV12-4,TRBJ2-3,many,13,ASSFVGRATDTQY
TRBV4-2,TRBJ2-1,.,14,ASSQEIGRLDNEQF
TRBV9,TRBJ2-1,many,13,ASSEEGLGYNEQF
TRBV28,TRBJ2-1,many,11,ASSQTGYNEQF
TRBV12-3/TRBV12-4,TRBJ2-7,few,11,ASSLPVSYEQY
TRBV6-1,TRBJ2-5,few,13,ASSYSGNYQETQY
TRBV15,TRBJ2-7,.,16,ATSRDLQGRESSYEQY
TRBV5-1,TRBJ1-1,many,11,ASSLALGTEAF
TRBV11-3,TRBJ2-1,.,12,ASSLDLLSNEQF
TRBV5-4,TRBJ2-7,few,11,ASSGDSHYGQY
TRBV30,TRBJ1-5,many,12,AWPGRQTYQPQH
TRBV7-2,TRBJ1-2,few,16,ASSLFKPTGGRNYGYT
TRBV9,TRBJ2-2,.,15,ASSGPSGGHSTGELF
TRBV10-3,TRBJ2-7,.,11,AISESLSDEQY
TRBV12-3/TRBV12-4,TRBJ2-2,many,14,ASSSPRQGRTGELF
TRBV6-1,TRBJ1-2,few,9,ASSESRGYT
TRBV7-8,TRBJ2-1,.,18,ASSLGGPAYSGGRDYEQF
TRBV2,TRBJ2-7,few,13,ASSEAAPGSREQY
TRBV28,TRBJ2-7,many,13,ASSGSWDKGYEQY
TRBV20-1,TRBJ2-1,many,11,SAKGHSYNEQF
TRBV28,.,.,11,ASSLNTQLSQH
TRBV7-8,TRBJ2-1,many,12,ASSFRLDSYEQF
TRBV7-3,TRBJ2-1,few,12,ASGRSGSYNEQF
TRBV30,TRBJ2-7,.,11,AWSVDRRDEQY
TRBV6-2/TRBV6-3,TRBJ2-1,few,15,ASRGTSGRAVHNEQF
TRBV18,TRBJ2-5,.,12,ASSPGQRSETQY
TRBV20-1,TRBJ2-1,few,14,SARSNHASSYNEQF
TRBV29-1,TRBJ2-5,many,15,SVEGILRTGEGETQY
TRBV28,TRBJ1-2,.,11,ASRPRGRRGYT
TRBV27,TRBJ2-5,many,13,ASSHRGGLGETQY
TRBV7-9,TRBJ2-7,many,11,ASSPGVGYEQY